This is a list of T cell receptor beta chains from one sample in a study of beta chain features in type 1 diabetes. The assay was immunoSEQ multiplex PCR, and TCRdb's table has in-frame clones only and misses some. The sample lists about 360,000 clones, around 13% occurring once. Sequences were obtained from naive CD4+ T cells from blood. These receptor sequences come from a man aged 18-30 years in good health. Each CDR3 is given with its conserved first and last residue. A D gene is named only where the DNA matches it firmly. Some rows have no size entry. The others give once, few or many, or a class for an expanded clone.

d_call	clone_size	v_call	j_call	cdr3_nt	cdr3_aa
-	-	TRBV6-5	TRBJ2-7	TGTGCCAGCAGTGAAGCGGATGAGCAGTACTTC	CASSEADEQYF
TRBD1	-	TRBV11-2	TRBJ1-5	TGTGCCAGCAGCTTAGTCAGGGGGCCGAATCAGCCCCAGCATTTT	CASSLVRGPNQPQHF
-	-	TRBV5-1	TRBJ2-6	TGCGCCAGCAGCACCAACAGGGTTAACGTCCTGACTTTC	CASSTNRVNVLTF
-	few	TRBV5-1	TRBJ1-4	TGCGCCAGCAGCTTGGTTAGTGGGGGCCTTAATGAAAAACTGTTTTTT	CASSLVSGGLNEKLFF
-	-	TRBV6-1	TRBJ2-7	TGTGCCAGCAGTGCCGAAAGACAGCTCCGAGCGTACTTC	CASSAERQLRAYF
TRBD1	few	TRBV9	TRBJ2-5	TGTGCCAGCAGCTCCGGGACAGTAAAGACCCAGTACTTC	CASSSGTVKTQYF
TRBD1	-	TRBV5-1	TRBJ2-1	TGCGCCAGCAGCTGGAAAACAGGGGCGACGAGCTCCTACAATGAGCAGTTCTTC	CASSWKTGATSSYNEQFF
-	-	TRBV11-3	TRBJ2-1	TGTGCCAGCAGACAGGGGAGGTACAATGAGCAGTTCTTC	CASRQGRYNEQFF
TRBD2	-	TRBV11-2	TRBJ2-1	TGTGCCAGCAGCTCTCTAGCGGGAGACAATGAGCAGTTCTTC	CASSSLAGDNEQFF
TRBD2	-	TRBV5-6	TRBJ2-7	TGTGCCAGCAGCGGGGGGCCAGCGGGAGTATACGAGCAGTACTTC	CASSGGPAGVYEQYF